The 31 T cell receptor beta chains reported below all come from one sample, sequenced in a study of blood T cell repertoires in COVID-19. Method: immunoSEQ multiplex PCR; TCRdb's copy keeps in-frame clones and lacks some. Here the sample spans fewer than 60,000 clones, 85% to 95% being singletons. Sequencing was done on a sample of peripheral blood. These receptors came from a man between 60 and 75 years old with COVID-19, enrolled during active disease.

The gene calls are TRBV5-4 and TRBJ1-6; possible D gene TRBD1, 5 bases. The length of the CDR3 is 17 residues. Trimming pared 4 bases from V and 3 bases from J, leaving 17 bases between. Germline V gives CDR1 SGHNT, CDR2 YYREEE (reference sequence). CDR3 loop: CASSQGGVGFYNSPLHF. DNA of the CDR3: TGTGCCAGCAGCCAGGGTGGGGTGGGGTTCTATAATTCACCCCTCCACTTT. Filled out from reference TRBV5-4 and TRBJ1-6, the complete variable domain reads ETGVTQSPTHLIKTRGQQVTLRCSSQSGHNTVSWYQQALGQGPQFIFQYYREEENGRGNFPPRFSGLQFPNYSSELNVNALELDDSALYLCASSQGGVGFYNSPLHFGNGTRLTVT.

The V call is TRBV3-1 (or the pseudogene TRBV3-2), the J call TRBJ2-1, with TRBD2 matching over 11 bases. This CDR3 has 16 residues. The J segment lost 2 bases and the V segment lost 6 bases, leaving 6 bases of the junction unmatched. Germline-derived CDR1 and CDR2 are LGHDT and YNNKEL (reference sequence). The CDR3 bases are TGTGCCAGCAGTGCGACTAGCGGGGCGGCCTACAATGAGCAGTTCTTC. It specifies CASSATSGAAYNEQFF.

In this sample, this clone turned up a few times. The gene calls are TRBV11-2 and TRBJ2-7, with a tentative D call TRBD1 (6 bases). Germline-derived CDR1 and CDR2 are SGHAT and FQNNGV. This CDR3 is built from 14 residues. V lost 1 base and J lost 3, with 10 bases in between. This CDR3 reads CASSLGTVNYEQYF. The CDR3 nucleotides read TGTGCCAGCAGCTTAGGGACAGTTAACTACGAGCAGTACTTC.

V is TRBV7-2 and J is TRBJ1-4; D is perhaps TRBD1 (6 bases). V was pared by 1 base and J by 3 bases, with 9 bases between. Germline V gene data show CDR1 as SGHTA and CDR2 as FQGNSA. CDR3 length: 15 residues. DNA of the CDR3: TGTGCCAGCAGCTTAGTAAGGACAGCTAATGAAAAACTGTTTTTT. This gives the protein CASSLVRTANEKLFF.

The chain employs TRBV9 and TRBJ2-1; a possible D gene is TRBD2 (5 bases). Germline CDR1 and CDR2: SGDLS and YYNGEE. V shed 0 bases and J shed 7 bases, with 11 bases lying between them. The CDR3 runs to 14 residues. The CDR3 bases are TGTGCCAGCAGCGTAGTACCGGGGTTTAATGAGCAGTTCTTC. Encoded protein: CASSVVPGFNEQFF.

This clone was recorded a few times. This chain uses TRBV2 with TRBJ2-7, with 10 bases aligning to TRBD1. The germline V gene has CDR1 SNHLY and CDR2 FYNNEI. This CDR3 region has 14 residues. V shed 4 bases and J 5 bases; nucleotides not matched to a gene: 5. The CDR3 coding sequence is TGTGCCAGCAGTGCCTCCGGGACAGGGGACGAGCAGTACTTC. This encodes CASSASGTGDEQYF.

The chain links TRBV18 to TRBJ1-2; perhaps TRBD1 as D (6 bases). The CDR3 covers 14 residues. Trimming removed 4 bases at V and 6 bases at J, with 15 bases between. Germline CDR1 is KGHSH and CDR2 is LQKENI. CDR3 in DNA: TGTGCCAGCTCACAAAACCGGGACACAGATGGCTACACCTTC. Translating it yields CASSQNRDTDGYTF.

V and J are TRBV25-1 and TRBJ1-5, with D possibly being TRBD1 (6 bases). The CDR3 totals 15 residues. Trimming stripped 1 base from V and 7 bases from J, with 14 bases between. In germline, CDR1 is MGHDK, CDR2 SYGVNS. This CDR3 is CASSESGVGGQPQHF. The CDR3 DNA is TGTGCCAGCAGTGAATCAGGGGTCGGCGGGCAGCCCCAGCATTTT.

This clone was observed a few times. The chain carries TRBV6-2 or TRBV6-3 and TRBJ1-5, with TRBD1 matching over 7 bases. This CDR3 is 14 amino acids long. Germline V gene data show CDR1 as MNHEY and CDR2 as SVGEGT. Trimming at V came to 5 bases and at J to 4 bases, leaving 5 bases not matched to a gene. CDR3 amino acids: CASSGTAVNQPQHF. CDR3 nucleotide sequence: TGTGCCAGCAGTGGGACAGCGGTGAATCAGCCCCAGCATTTT.

The chain is built from TRBV7-2 and TRBJ1-2; 8 bases are a match to TRBD1. The ends lost 4 bases at V and 9 bases at J; junction bases unmatched: 7. The CDR3 sequence is 13 residues long. Germline V gene lookup returns CDR1 SGHTA and CDR2 FQGNSA. The CDR3 DNA is TGTGCCAGCAGCTCCCCGACAGGGGATAGCTACACCTTC. Its protein product is CASSSPTGDSYTF.

The rearrangement links TRBV5-1 to TRBJ2-7, with D possibly TRBD1 on 6 matching bases. Germline values: CDR1 SGHRS, CDR2 YFSETQ. V shed 0 bases and J shed 6 bases, with 10 bases lying between them. The CDR3 loop spans 13 amino acids. The CDR3 loop reads CASSLDRVGEQYF. The CDR3 coding sequence is TGCGCCAGCAGCTTGGACAGGGTTGGCGAGCAGTACTTC.

The CDR3 bases are TGTGCCAGCAGCTTGGGGACTAGCGGACCTTACAATGAGCAGTTCTTC. Encoded protein: CASSLGTSGPYNEQFF. V and J are TRBV5-4 and TRBJ2-1; 10 bases map to TRBD2. This CDR3 comprises 16 residues. V shed 0 bases and J 4 bases; nucleotides not matched to a gene: 4. CDR1 SGHNT and CDR2 YYREEE come from the germline V gene (reference sequence).

The CDR3 DNA sequence: TGTGCCAGTAGGGGGGCGGGACTAGCGGGAGAGGACACCGGGGAGCTGTTTTTT. As protein: CASRGAGLAGEDTGELFF. The J gene is TRBJ2-2, the V gene TRBV19; 14 bases fit TRBD2. The CDR3 length is 18 residues. V lost 6 bases to trimming and J lost 3 bases; unmatched junction nucleotides: 9. Per the germline V gene, CDR1 is LNHDA and CDR2 is SQIVND (reference sequence).

The rearrangement uses TRBV30 and TRBJ1-1, with D tentatively TRBD1 (6 bases). The CDR3 loop spans 13 amino acids. From germline, CDR1 is GTSNPN and CDR2 SVGIG (reference sequence). Trimming stripped 1 base from V and 4 bases from J, with 10 bases between. The CDR3 bases are TGTGCCTGGAGTGCCACAGGGTTCACTGAAGCTTTCTTT. It yields the protein CAWSATGFTEAFF. The full variable domain, completed using reference TRBV30 and TRBJ1-1, is SQTIHQWPATLVQPVGSPLSLECTVEGTSNPNLYWYRQAAGRGLQLLFYSVGIGQISSEVPQNLSASRPQDRQFILSSKKLLLSDSGFYLCAWSATGFTEAFFGQGTRLTVV.

This rearrangement joins TRBV4-1 to TRBJ1-1; perhaps TRBD1 as D (5 bases). Germline V gives CDR1 MGHRA, CDR2 YSYEKL. The CDR3 spans 16 residues. V lost 1 base to trimming and J lost 2 bases, with 14 bases between them. For the CDR3, the DNA is TGCGCCAGCAGCCAAGTTTCCGGGACTGGAAACACTGAAGCTTTCTTT. Its protein product is CASSQVSGTGNTEAFF.

The chain couples TRBV7-3 to TRBJ1-1; possible D gene TRBD1, 6 bases. With 9 bases removed from V and 1 base from J, the gap between germline ends came to 15 bases. The length of the CDR3 is 14 residues. Germline loops: CDR1 SGHTA, CDR2 FQGTGA. The CDR3 bases are TGTGCCAGGGACGACAGGTCCACGAACACTGAAGCTTTCTTT. Translating gives CARDDRSTNTEAFF.

The chain recombines TRBV27 with TRBJ2-3, with a tentative D call TRBD2 (6 bases). CDR3 size: 15 residues. The germline V gene encodes CDR1 MNHEY and CDR2 SMNVEV (reference sequence). The ends were cut back, 6 bases at V and 4 bases at J, with 17 bases in the middle. CDR3 amino acids: CASSRAGGAPDTQYF. The CDR3 nucleotides read TGTGCCAGCAGCCGAGCCGGCGGGGCCCCAGATACGCAGTATTTT.

This chain links TRBV27 with TRBJ1-5, with TRBD1 as a possible D gene (6 bases). CDR3 length equals 14 residues. Germline V CDR1 and CDR2: MNHEY, SMNVEV (reference sequence). Trimming pared 3 bases from V and 6 bases from J, leaving 12 bases between. The CDR3 sequence is CASSLSGEGQPQHF. The CDR3 DNA follows: TGTGCCAGCAGTTTGTCAGGGGAAGGTCAGCCCCAGCATTTT.

The chain recombines TRBV19 with TRBJ1-1; D is perhaps TRBD1 (5 bases). Germline V gene lookup returns CDR1 LNHDA and CDR2 SQIVND (reference sequence). CDR3 size: 13 residues. V lost 4 bases, J lost 1 base, and 7 bases lay in between. CDR3 sequence: CASSTQGNTEAFF. CDR3 in DNA: TGTGCCAGTAGTACCCAGGGGAACACTGAAGCTTTCTTT.

The gene calls are TRBV3-1 (or the pseudogene TRBV3-2) and TRBJ2-7, with D possibly matching TRBD2 (6 bases). V was clipped by 2 bases and J by 6 bases, with 8 bases between them. The CDR3 has 12 residues. CDR1 and CDR2 from the germline V gene are LGHDT and YNNKEL (reference sequence). The CDR3, as DNA: TGTGCCAGCAGCCAATCGGGACTCGAGCAGTACTTC. Residues: CASSQSGLEQYF.

The V and J genes are TRBV5-6 and TRBJ2-3; 8 bases are a match to TRBD2. Germline assignment: CDR1 SGHDT and CDR2 YYEEEE. The CDR3 loop spans 16 amino acids. J lost 2 bases, V lost 0 bases, and 5 bases had no gene match. DNA for the CDR3: TGTGCCAGCAGCTTGGGTACTAGCGGATTCACAGATACGCAGTATTTT. Amino acids: CASSLGTSGFTDTQYF.

The V gene is TRBV30, the J gene TRBJ2-5, with a tentative D call TRBD1 (6 bases). The CDR3 sequence is 15 residues long. Trimming cost V 5 bases and J 1 base, with 17 bases left between them. Germline CDR1 and CDR2: GTSNPN and SVGIG (reference sequence). CDR3 sequence: CAWSTGIQAQETQYF. CDR3 nucleotide sequence: TGTGCCTGGTCCACAGGGATACAAGCCCAAGAGACCCAGTACTTC.

The rearrangement uses TRBV11-2 and TRBJ1-1, with 10 bases that match TRBD1. Per germline, CDR1 SGHAT and CDR2 FQNNGV. Trimming took 2 bases from V and 1 from J; bases not matched to a gene: 7. The CDR3 sequence is 17 residues long. The CDR3 here is CASSLSGTGEWNTEAFF. Here the CDR3 DNA reads TGTGCCAGCAGCTTATCAGGGACAGGGGAGTGGAACACTGAAGCTTTCTTT.

The chain joins TRBV6-1 to TRBJ2-7, with 7 bases matching TRBD1. The CDR3 extends over 16 amino acids. CDR1 and CDR2 (germline): MNHNS, SASEGT. Trimming at V came to 1 base and at J to 2 bases, leaving 8 bases not matched to a gene. CDR3 coding DNA: TGTGCCAGCAGTGAAGGACCGACAGGGTTTACCTACGAGCAGTACTTC. It specifies CASSEGPTGFTYEQYF.

The rearrangement links TRBV29-1 to TRBJ1-3; D is undetermined. The CDR3 loop spans 15 amino acids. Germline-derived CDR1 and CDR2 are SQVTM and ANQGSEA. V lost 2 bases to trimming and J lost 2 bases, with 13 bases between them. CDR3 coding DNA: TGCAGCGTTGAACTGCTGGCTCTTCCTGGAAACACCATATATTTT. Translation gives CSVELLALPGNTIYF.

In its sample, this clone was seen once. The chain recombines TRBV12-3 or TRBV12-4 with TRBJ2-1; possibly TRBD2 for D (6 bases). This CDR3 comprises 12 residues. Trimming cost V 5 bases and J 16 bases, with 18 bases left between them. The CDR3 DNA sequence: TGTGCCAGCAGTCCGACGCAAGCGGGCCTTTTCTTC. Amino acid sequence: CASSPTQAGLFF.

J is TRBJ1-2 and V is TRBV7-9; 7 positions match TRBD1. Germline V gene data show CDR1 as SEHNR and CDR2 as FQNEAQ (reference sequence). The ends lost 1 base at V and 7 bases at J; junction bases unmatched: 3. This CDR3 comprises 13 residues. CDR3 residues: CASSLETGVGYTF. DNA of the CDR3: TGTGCCAGCAGCTTAGAAACAGGGGTTGGCTACACCTTC.

CDR3 nucleotides: TGTGCCAGCAGTCCCCCGGGGCAGTGGGAGGTGAGGACCCAGTACTTC. As protein: CASSPPGQWEVRTQYF. This chain connects TRBV28 to TRBJ2-5, with D tentatively TRBD2 (6 bases). The V and J ends lost 5 bases and 7 bases respectively, with 23 bases between them. CDR3 length equals 16 residues. Per germline, CDR1 MDHEN and CDR2 SYDVKM. The variable domain in full, completed from reference TRBV28 and TRBJ2-5, reads DVKVTQSSRYLVKRTGEKVFLECVQDMDHENMFWYRQDPGLGLRLIYFSYDVKMKEKGDIPEGYSVSREKKERFSLILESASTNQTSMYLCASSPPGQWEVRTQYFGPGTRLLVL.

This sequence joins TRBV5-1 and TRBJ1-1; D remains ambiguous. The CDR3 length is 15 residues. The V and J ends lost 4 bases and 4 bases respectively, with 17 bases between them. CDR1 SGHRS and CDR2 YFSETQ come from the germline V gene. The CDR3 DNA follows: TGCGCCAGCAGCATCGAAGTCGGTGTCGGCACTGAAGCTTTCTTT. It encodes CASSIEVGVGTEAFF. Together with reference TRBV5-1 and TRBJ1-1, the CDR3 gives the full variable domain: KAGVTQTPRYLIKTRGQQVTLSCSPISGHRSVSWYQQTPGQGLQFLFEYFSETQRNKGNFPGRFSGRQFSNSRSEMNVSTLELGDSALYLCASSIEVGVGTEAFFGQGTRLTVV.

The CDR3 bases are TGTGCCAGTAGTACCTTCCTAGCGGGAGGTACGTGGGAGCAGTTCTTC. Amino acids: CASSTFLAGGTWEQFF. This chain joins TRBV19 and TRBJ2-1; 11 bases match TRBD2. This CDR3 contains 16 residues. Germline lookup yields CDR1 LNHDA and CDR2 SQIVND (reference sequence). After removal of 4 bases from V and 10 bases from J, the junction contained 12 bases not matched to a gene.

The chain couples TRBV5-1 to TRBJ2-5, with 12 bases matching TRBD2. The CDR3 is made up of 16 amino acids. The J segment lost 3 bases and the V segment lost 4 bases, leaving 7 bases of the junction unmatched. Germline CDR1 reads SGHRS; CDR2 reads YFSETQ. CDR3 sequence (DNA): TGCGCCAGCAGCCAGGTGACTAGCGGGGGAAAAGAGACCCAGTACTTC. Its protein is CASSQVTSGGKETQYF. Full variable domain (remainder filled in from reference TRBV5-1 and TRBJ2-5): KAGVTQTPRYLIKTRGQQVTLSCSPISGHRSVSWYQQTPGQGLQFLFEYFSETQRNKGNFPGRFSGRQFSNSRSEMNVSTLELGDSALYLCASSQVTSGGKETQYFGPGTRLLVL.